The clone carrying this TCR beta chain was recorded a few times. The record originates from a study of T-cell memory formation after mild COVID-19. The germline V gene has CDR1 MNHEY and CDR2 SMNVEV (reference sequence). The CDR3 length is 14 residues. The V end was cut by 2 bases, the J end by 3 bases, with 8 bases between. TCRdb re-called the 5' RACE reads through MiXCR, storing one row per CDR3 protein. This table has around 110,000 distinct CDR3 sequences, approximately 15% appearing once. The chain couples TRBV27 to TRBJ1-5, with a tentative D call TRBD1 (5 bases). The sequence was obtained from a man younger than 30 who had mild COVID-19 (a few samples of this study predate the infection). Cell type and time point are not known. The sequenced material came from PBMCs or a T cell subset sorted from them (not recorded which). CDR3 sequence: CASSLRGVNQPQHF. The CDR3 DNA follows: TGTGCCAGCAGTTTACGGGGGGTCAATCAGCCCCAGCATTTT.